This T cell receptor beta chain derives from a study of regulatory T cells in long-lasting Graves disease. CDR3 length: 13 residues. Trimming took off 0 bases at V and 4 bases at J, with 6 bases between the two ends. Germline lookup yields CDR1 ENHRY and CDR2 SYGVKD. Construction of the TCR beta libraries employed iRepertoire HTBI primers in conjunction with Arm-PCR of CDR3 regions. TCRdb itself ran the multiplex PCR reads through MiXCR, one entry per CDR3 protein. The table records 300,000 to 400,000 distinct CDR3 sequences, over 15% of them present only once. Time point here: newly diagnosed GD, antithyroid drugs for less than 3 months. PBMC-extracted RNA yielded the TCR library. These data also featured in a second study, about T cells in Graves' hyperthyroidism and ophthalmopathy.

The clonotype was recovered from a man in his forties with Graves disease. The sequencing here drew on peripheral blood mononuclear cells (PBMCs), taken at new diagnosis, from a patient treated with antithyroid drugs. The chain links TRBV10-3 to TRBJ2-5; D gene unclear. This CDR3 reads CAISESSLETQYF. Here the CDR3 DNA reads TGTGCCATCAGTGAGTCCAGCCTAGAGACCCAGTACTTC.